A selection of T cell receptor beta chains follows, all from one sample in a study of cytomegalovirus exposure and HLA in healthy donors. The table came from immunoSEQ multiplex PCR; TCRdb's copy has only in-frame clones and leaves some out. The sample has about 180,000 clones; around 80% are singletons. The sequencing sample was made of PBMCs. These receptors were collected from a man aged 18-30 years in good health and CMV-seronegative. Each CDR3 is given with its conserved first and last residue. Each record gives: J gene, D gene, V gene, clone size, CDR3 DNA, CDR3 protein. D genes are given only for firm matches. Size is stated for part of the rows, as once, few or many counts, or as a class when the clone is expanded.

TRBJ2-5	TRBD2	TRBV10-3	-	TGTGCCATCAGTGCTAGCGGGGGAGGAGAGACCCAGTACTTC	CAISASGGGETQYF
TRBJ2-7	TRBD2	TRBV5-5	few	TGTGCCAGCAGCTTGGGGACTGGGGAGGGGCCCCCATGGGAGCAGTACTTC	CASSLGTGEGPPWEQYF
TRBJ1-4	TRBD1	TRBV5-8	-	TGTGCCAGCAGCAGGCGGACAGGGGGGAATGAAAAACTGTTTTTT	CASSRRTGGNEKLFF
TRBJ2-7	-	TRBV7-9	-	TGTGCCAGCAGCTTGACCACAGGAGGGAGCTCCTACGAGCAGTACTTC	CASSLTTGGSSYEQYF
TRBJ1-5	-	TRBV19	-	TGTGCCAGTAATTCAGGTTATAGCAATCAGCCCCAGCATTTT	CASNSGYSNQPQHF
TRBJ1-1	TRBD1	TRBV5-1	-	TGCGCCAGCAGCTGGGGACAGTTGAACACTGAAGCTTTCTTT	CASSWGQLNTEAFF
TRBJ2-7	-	TRBV30	-	TGTGCCTGGAGTCGGGTCGGCGAGCAGTACTTC	CAWSRVGEQYF
TRBJ2-1	TRBD1	TRBV19	-	TGTGCCAGTAGTATAGGGGCAGGGGGTAATGAGCAGTTCTTC	CASSIGAGGNEQFF
TRBJ1-1	TRBD1	TRBV29-1	-	TGCAGCGTTGGAGGGGGCTATGGGAACACTGAAGCTTTCTTT	CSVGGGYGNTEAFF
TRBJ1-1	TRBD1	TRBV28	-	TGTGCCAGCAGTTTGGAGGGGGCTAACGGGAACACTGAAGCTTTCTTT	CASSLEGANGNTEAFF
TRBJ2-7	TRBD2	TRBV9	-	TGTGCCAGCAGCCCCCGGCCGTCGGGAGGCGAGCAGTACTTC	CASSPRPSGGEQYF
TRBJ2-6	-	TRBV2	-	TGTGCCAGCAGTACAGTCTCTGGGGCCAACGTCCTGACTTTC	CASSTVSGANVLTF
TRBJ1-2	-	TRBV29-1	few	TGCAGTGTCGCCGGGAGGCCCCTCTATGGCTACACCTTC	CSVAGRPLYGYTF
TRBJ2-3	TRBD2	TRBV5-4	once	TGTGCCAGCAGCTTATTGGGGCGGCGCGGGGGGGCCGTAGATACGCAGTATTTT	CASSLLGRRGGAVDTQYF
TRBJ2-5	-	TRBV9	-	TGTGCCAGCAGCCCTGAGTACCCTGGAGGTGAGACCCAGTACTTC	CASSPEYPGGETQYF
TRBJ1-1	TRBD1	TRBV10-3	-	TGTGCCATCAACCGACAGGGCAAGAACACTGAAGCTTTCTTT	CAINRQGKNTEAFF
TRBJ2-3	-	TRBV28	-	TGTGCCAGCAGTCTTGGCGGGGGAGGGGGAGATACGCAGTATTTT	CASSLGGGGGDTQYF
TRBJ1-2	-	TRBV9	-	TGTGCCAGCAGCGTGGGACACCACGTTAAAGGCTATGGCTACACCTTC	CASSVGHHVKGYGYTF
TRBJ2-5	-	TRBV5-6	-	TGTGCCAGCAGCTTGCGGGTCGGAGAGACCCAGTACTTC	CASSLRVGETQYF
TRBJ1-3	-	TRBV6-5	few	TGTGCCAGCAGTTACTCTAGAGAATTCTCTGGAAACACCATATATTTT	CASSYSREFSGNTIYF
TRBJ2-2	-	TRBV9	-	TGTGCCAGCAGCCCTGGACACCTTACCGGGGAGCTGTTTTTT	CASSPGHLTGELFF
TRBJ1-5	-	TRBV5-5	few	TGTGCCAGCAGCCCTAATAATCAGCCCCAGCATTTT	CASSPNNQPQHF
TRBJ1-4	TRBD1	TRBV2	-	TGTGCCAGCAGTGCCCGACAGGGAGCAACTAATGAAAAACTGTTTTTT	CASSARQGATNEKLFF
TRBJ2-5	TRBD2	TRBV19	-	TGTGCCAGTTGCAAAACGACTAGCGGGAGTGAGACCCAGTACTTC	CASCKTTSGSETQYF
TRBJ1-1	-	TRBV15	few	TGTGCCACCAGCAGAGGGCCGAACACTGAAGCTTTCTTT	CATSRGPNTEAFF
TRBJ1-6	-	TRBV28	-	TGTGCCAGCAGTTCAACGACACTCTCCAACTCACCCCTCCACTTT	CASSSTTLSNSPLHF
TRBJ1-4	TRBD1	TRBV2	-	TGTGCCAGCAGGCCGACAGGGTCGACAACTAATGAAAAACTGTTTTTT	CASRPTGSTTNEKLFF
TRBJ2-3	TRBD2	TRBV11-2	-	TGTGCCAGCAGGACTAGCGGGAGGGGCCCAGATACGCAGTATTTT	CASRTSGRGPDTQYF
TRBJ2-7	TRBD1	TRBV7-9	few	TGTGCCAGCAGCACAGGGACAGGTCGCGAGCAGTACTTC	CASSTGTGREQYF